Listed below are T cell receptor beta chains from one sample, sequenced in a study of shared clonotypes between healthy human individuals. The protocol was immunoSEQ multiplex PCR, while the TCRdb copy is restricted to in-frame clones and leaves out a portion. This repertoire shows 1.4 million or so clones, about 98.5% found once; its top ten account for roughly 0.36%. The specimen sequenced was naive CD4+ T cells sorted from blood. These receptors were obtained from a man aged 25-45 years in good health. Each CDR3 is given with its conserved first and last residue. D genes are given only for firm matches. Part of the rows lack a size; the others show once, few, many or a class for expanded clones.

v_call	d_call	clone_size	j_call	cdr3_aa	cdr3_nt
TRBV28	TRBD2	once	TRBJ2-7	CASTASGRTYEQYF	TGTGCCAGCACGGCTAGCGGGAGGACCTACGAGCAGTACTTC
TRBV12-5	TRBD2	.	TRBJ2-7	CASGLVEVGGRSYEQYF	TGTGCTAGTGGTTTGGTAGAGGTTGGCGGGAGAAGCTACGAGCAGTACTTC
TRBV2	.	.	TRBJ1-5	CASSEQVQPQHF	TGTGCCAGCAGTGAACAGGTTCAGCCCCAGCATTTT
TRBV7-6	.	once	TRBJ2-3	CASSPTADTQYF	TGTGCCAGCAGTCCGACAGCAGATACGCAGTATTTT
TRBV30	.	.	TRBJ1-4	CAWSVGRDNEKLFF	TGTGCCTGGAGTGTAGGAAGGGATAATGAAAAACTGTTTTTT
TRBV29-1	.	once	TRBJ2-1	CSVEWTHSAYNEQFF	TGCAGCGTTGAATGGACTCACTCCGCCTACAATGAGCAGTTCTTC
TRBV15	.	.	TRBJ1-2	CATSRDVQGHNGYTF	TGTGCCACCAGCAGAGATGTCCAGGGCCACAATGGCTACACCTTC
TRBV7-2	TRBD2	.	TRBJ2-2	CASSLFLAGATGELFF	TGTGCCAGCAGCTTATTCCTAGCGGGAGCCACCGGGGAGCTGTTTTTT
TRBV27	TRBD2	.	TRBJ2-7	CASSLLAGGLTTYEQYF	TGTGCCAGCAGTTTACTAGCGGGAGGGTTAACCACCTACGAGCAGTACTTC
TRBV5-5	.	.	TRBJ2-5	CASSLPGGPETQYF	TGTGCCAGCAGCCTCCCCGGGGGGCCGGAGACCCAGTACTTC
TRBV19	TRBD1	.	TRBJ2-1	CASSRTGTYNEQFF	TGTGCCAGTAGTCGGACAGGTACATACAATGAGCAGTTCTTC
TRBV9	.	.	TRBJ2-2	CASSVRTQKWWAANTGELFF	TGTGCCAGCAGCGTACGTACCCAGAAGTGGTGGGCAGCGAACACCGGGGAGCTGTTTTTT
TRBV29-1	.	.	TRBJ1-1	CSVERGALAFF	TGCAGCGTTGAGCGGGGAGCGCTGGCTTTCTTT
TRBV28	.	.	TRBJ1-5	CASRDASINQPQHF	TGTGCCAGCCGGGACGCAAGTATTAATCAGCCCCAGCATTTT
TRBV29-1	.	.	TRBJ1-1	CSVDPVPRYTEAFF	TGCAGCGTTGACCCGGTACCGCGTTACACTGAAGCTTTCTTT
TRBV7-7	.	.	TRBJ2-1	CASSQGQARFGEQFF	TGTGCTAGCAGCCAGGGGCAGGCCAGGTTTGGTGAGCAGTTCTTC
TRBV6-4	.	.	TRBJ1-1	CASSVSTAMNTEAFF	TGTGCCAGCAGTGTCTCGACAGCTATGAACACTGAAGCTTTCTTT
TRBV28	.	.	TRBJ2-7	CASSLEGPSSYEQYF	TGTGCCAGCAGTTTAGAGGGACCAAGCTCCTACGAGCAGTACTTC
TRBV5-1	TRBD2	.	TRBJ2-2	CASSLGREYDTGELFF	TGCGCCAGCAGCTTGGGGCGGGAGTACGACACCGGGGAGCTGTTTTTT
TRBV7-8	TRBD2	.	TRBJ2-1	CASSLRTSGSAYNEQFF	TGTGCCAGCAGCTTGCGGACTAGCGGGAGTGCCTACAATGAGCAGTTCTTC
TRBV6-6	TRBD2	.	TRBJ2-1	CASSGLAGPPYNEQFF	TGTGCCAGCAGTGGCCTAGCGGGACCCCCCTACAATGAGCAGTTCTTC
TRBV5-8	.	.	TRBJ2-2	CASSFRRPRGGELFF	TGTGCCAGCAGTTTCCGTCGGCCGCGGGGCGGGGAGCTGTTTTTT
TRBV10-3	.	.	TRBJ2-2	CAISAGVAGELFF	TGTGCCATCAGTGCAGGGGTCGCCGGGGAGCTGTTTTTT
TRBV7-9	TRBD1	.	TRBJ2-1	CASSFAPGQMYNEQFF	TGTGCCAGCAGCTTCGCCCCGGGACAGATGTACAATGAGCAGTTCTTC
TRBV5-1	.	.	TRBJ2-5	CASSLAGLGGLRETQYF	TGCGCCAGCAGCTTGGCGGGGCTCGGGGGACTGCGAGAGACCCAGTACTTC
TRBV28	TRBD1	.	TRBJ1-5	CASSLSGDRSNQPQHF	TGTGCCAGCAGCCTGTCGGGGGACAGGAGCAATCAGCCCCAGCATTTT
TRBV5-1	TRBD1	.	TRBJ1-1	CASSLVDRDDTEAFF	TGCGCCAGCAGCTTGGTGGACAGGGACGATACTGAAGCTTTCTTT
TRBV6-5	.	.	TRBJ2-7	CASSRQGLYEQYF	TGTGCCAGTTCGCGGCAGGGGTTATACGAGCAGTACTTC
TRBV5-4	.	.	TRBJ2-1	CASSFSGRADEQFF	TGTGCCAGCAGCTTTAGCGGCCGGGCAGACGAGCAGTTCTTC
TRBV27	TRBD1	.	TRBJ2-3	CASSLSRDRAEQYF	TGTGCCAGCAGTTTGTCCCGGGACAGGGCGGAGCAGTATTTT
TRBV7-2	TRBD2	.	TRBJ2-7	CASSLRASGAYEQYF	TGTGCCAGCAGCTTACGGGCTAGCGGAGCCTACGAGCAGTACTTC
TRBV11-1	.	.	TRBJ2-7	CASSLVEGQLEQYF	TGTGCCAGCAGCTTAGTGGAGGGGCAGCTCGAGCAGTACTTC
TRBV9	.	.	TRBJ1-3	CASSVGGRSGNTIYF	TGTGCCAGCAGCGTAGGCGGCCGCTCTGGAAACACCATATATTTT
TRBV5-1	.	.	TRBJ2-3	CASSFGSNTDTQYF	TGCGCCAGCAGCTTTGGAAGTAACACAGATACGCAGTATTTT
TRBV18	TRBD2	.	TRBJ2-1	CASSPEIAGGPSRFF	TGTGCCAGCTCACCAGAGATAGCGGGAGGGCCTTCGAGGTTCTTC
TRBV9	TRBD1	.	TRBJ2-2	CASSVLGQGSGGELFF	TGTGCCAGCAGCGTTTTGGGACAGGGGTCCGGCGGGGAGCTGTTTTTT
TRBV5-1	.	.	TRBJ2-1	CASIGSGLHHEQFF	TGCGCCAGCATTGGGTCAGGGTTGCACCATGAGCAGTTCTTC
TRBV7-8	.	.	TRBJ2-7	CASSVVSYSYEQYF	TGTGCCAGCAGCGTTGTTAGTTATTCGTACGAGCAGTACTTC
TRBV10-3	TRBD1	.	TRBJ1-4	CAISPTGEEKLFF	TGTGCCATCAGTCCTACAGGGGAGGAAAAACTGTTTTTT
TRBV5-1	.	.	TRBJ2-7	CASHRGPSSYEQYF	TGCGCCAGTCATCGGGGCCCAAGCTCCTACGAGCAGTACTTC
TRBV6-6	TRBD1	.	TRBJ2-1	CASSWAGTDYNEQFF	TGTGCCAGCAGTTGGGCCGGGACAGACTACAATGAGCAGTTCTTC
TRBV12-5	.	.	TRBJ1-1	CASALSRATEAFF	TGTGCTAGTGCCCTATCCAGAGCCACTGAAGCTTTCTTT
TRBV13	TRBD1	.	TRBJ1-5	CASSLRGGANQPQHF	TGTGCCAGCAGCTTACGAGGGGGCGCGAATCAGCCCCAGCATTTT
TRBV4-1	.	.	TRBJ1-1	CASSQRLGGNTEAFF	TGCGCCAGCAGCCAACGGTTGGGGGGAAACACTGAAGCTTTCTTT
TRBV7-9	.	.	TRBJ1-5	CASSLDGSFQPQHF	TGTGCCAGCAGCTTAGATGGGAGTTTCCAGCCCCAGCATTTT
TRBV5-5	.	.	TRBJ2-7	CASSLSPRGSYEQYF	TGTGCCAGCAGCTTGTCCCCTCGAGGCAGCTACGAGCAGTACTTC
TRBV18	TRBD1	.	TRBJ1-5	CASSLLQGVDQPQHF	TGTGCCAGCTCACTCCTACAGGGGGTAGATCAGCCCCAGCATTTT
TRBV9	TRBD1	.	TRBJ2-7	CASSAGTGRYEQYF	TGTGCCAGCAGCGCCGGGACAGGGAGGTACGAGCAGTACTTC